This entry lists 3 T cell receptor beta chains sequenced from one sample in a study of shared T cell receptors in the human thymus. The method was immunoSEQ multiplex PCR; TCRdb's version includes in-frame clones alone and lacks a portion of them. Among about 500,000 clones listed, around three quarters were seen once. This same sample was also taken into another study, of human thymus T cells.

Sequenced input: thymocytes. These receptors originate from a boy under two years old with a congenital heart defect.

The chain is built from TRBV28 and TRBJ2-3; 8 nucleotides agree with TRBD2. CDR1 and CDR2 from the germline V gene are MDHEN and SYDVKM. Germline trimming cut 3 bases from V and 1 base from J; bases unmatched to any gene: 6. This CDR3 has 16 residues. The CDR3 DNA is TGTGCCAGCAGTTTCGTCGGGAGGGGTCGCACAGATACGCAGTATTTT. This gives the protein CASSFVGRGRTDTQYF.

The gene calls are TRBV18 and TRBJ2-3; D is unclear. V gave up 6 bases and J gave up 1 base, with 5 bases separating them. The CDR3 spans 12 residues. CDR1 and CDR2 (germline): KGHSH, LQKENI. CDR3 in amino acids: CASSYRTDTQYF. The DNA of the CDR3 is TGTGCCAGCTCCTATCGCACAGATACGCAGTATTTT.

The V gene is TRBV4-1, the J gene TRBJ1-2, with 12 nucleotides matching TRBD1. The CDR3 covers 19 residues. Germline V gene data show CDR1 as MGHRA and CDR2 as YSYEKL. V shed 0 bases and J 6 bases; nucleotides not matched to a gene: 14. CDR3 region: CASSQEGTGGGQGADGYTF. In nucleotides, the CDR3 is TGCGCCAGCAGCCAAGAGGGGACAGGGGGGGGACAGGGGGCCGATGGCTACACCTTC.